A single T cell receptor beta chain is shown here with its context. The data derive from a study of blood T cell repertoires in COVID-19. Study context: Material from acute and convalescent COVID-19 was sourced from the United States, Italy and Spain. In each case, the material was cDNA or gDNA derived from T cells, B-cell-depleted T cells, or PBMCs.

V was shortened by 9 bases and J by 6 bases, with 21 bases between the two germline ends. Germline-derived CDR1 and CDR2 are LNHDA and SQIVND (reference sequence). The CDR3 runs 15 residues. Per the authors' pipeline: Estimation of nucleated cell counts was performed using reference gene primer amplification. Some clones are missing from TCRdb's copy, which holds only in-frame ones; the method was immunoSEQ multiplex PCR. That table is the source of V, J and clone size, and D and trimming were worked out from the DNA. The sample shows 190,000 or so clones, more than 75% of them seen only once. This chain links TRBV19 with TRBJ1-5; D may be TRBD1 (5 bases). Input material: peripheral blood. The origin of this receptor is a man aged 35-49 years with active or convalescent COVID-19. The CDR3 sequence: CASHERGTGFQPQHF. For the CDR3, the DNA is TGTGCCAGCCATGAGCGGGGGACCGGTTTTCAGCCCCAGCATTTT.